A single T cell receptor (beta chain) is shown here with its context. The V gene's germline CDR1 is MGHRA and CDR2 YSYEKL. The V and J ends lost 0 bases and 12 bases respectively, with 15 bases between them. The CDR3 has 15 amino acids. This sample was included in a study of blood T cell repertoires in COVID-19. Measured with immunoSEQ multiplex PCR; TCRdb has only the in-frame clones, and not every one. The sample consists of 61,000 or so clones, around four fifths of them appearing once. The V and J genes are TRBV4-1 and TRBJ1-6, with D possibly matching TRBD1 (6 bases). The TCR comes from a woman in her sixties or seventies with acute or convalescent COVID-19. The material sequenced was peripheral blood. The CDR3 here is CASSQEGMAGEPLHF. The CDR3 region has the DNA TGCGCCAGCAGCCAAGAAGGAATGGCAGGGGAACCCCTCCACTTT.